The text below deals with one T cell receptor (beta chain). Its target is unknown. CDR1 SQVTM and CDR2 ANQGSEA come from the germline V gene. V lost 6 bases and J lost 3; bases outside the gene matches: 14. This CDR3 has 16 amino acids. This sample is part of a study of T cell repertoires in cytomegalovirus infection. On the study more broadly: Matching HLA type, along with CMV infection, was indicated by public TCR beta signatures. Points from the study as a whole: CMV carriers with the relevant HLA were identified by cumulative public TCR beta family frequency.

In TCRdb, the reads were re-called with MiXCR into one record per CDR3 protein. Of 75,000 to 100,000 distinct CDR3 sequences in the sample, approximately 46% were seen once. The sample consisted of CD8+ T cells from cultured PBMCs, taken from culture after CMV antigen stimulation. This chain uses TRBV29-1 with TRBJ2-1; 7 nucleotides agree with TRBD1. The clonotype originates from a human donor in good health (CMV status not recorded). Some clones in this sample may be carry-over from other donors' samples. The CDR3 reads CSVPPPDRMIYNEQFF. For the CDR3, the DNA is TGCAGCGTCCCCCCACCGGACAGGATGATCTACAATGAGCAGTTCTTC.